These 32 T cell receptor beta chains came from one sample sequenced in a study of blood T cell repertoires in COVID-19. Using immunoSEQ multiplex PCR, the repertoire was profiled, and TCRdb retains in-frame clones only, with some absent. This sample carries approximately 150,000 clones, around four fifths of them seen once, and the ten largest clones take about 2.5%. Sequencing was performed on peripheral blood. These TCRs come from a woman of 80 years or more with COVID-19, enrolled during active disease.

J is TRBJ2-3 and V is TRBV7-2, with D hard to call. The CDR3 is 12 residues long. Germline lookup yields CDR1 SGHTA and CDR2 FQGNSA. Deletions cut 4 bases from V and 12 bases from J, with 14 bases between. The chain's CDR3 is CASSSLQAFQYF. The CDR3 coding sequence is TGTGCCAGCAGCTCCCTTCAGGCGTTTCAGTATTTT.

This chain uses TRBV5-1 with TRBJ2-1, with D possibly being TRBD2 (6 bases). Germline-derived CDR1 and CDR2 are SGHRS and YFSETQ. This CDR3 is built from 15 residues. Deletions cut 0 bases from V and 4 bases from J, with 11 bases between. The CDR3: CASSLESGEYNEQFF. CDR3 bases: TGCGCCAGCAGCTTGGAATCGGGAGAATACAATGAGCAGTTCTTC.

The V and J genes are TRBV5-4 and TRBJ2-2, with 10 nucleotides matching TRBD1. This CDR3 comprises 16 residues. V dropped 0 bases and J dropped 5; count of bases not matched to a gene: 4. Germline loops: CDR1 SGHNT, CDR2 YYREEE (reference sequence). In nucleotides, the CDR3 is TGTGCCAGCAGCTTGGCCTGGGACAGGGGAACCGGGGAGCTGTTTTTT. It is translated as CASSLAWDRGTGELFF.

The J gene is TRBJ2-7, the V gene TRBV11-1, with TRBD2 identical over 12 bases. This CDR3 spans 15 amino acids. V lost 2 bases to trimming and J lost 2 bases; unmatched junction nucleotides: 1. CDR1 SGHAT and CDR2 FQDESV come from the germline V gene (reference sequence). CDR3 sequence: CASSLTSGRTYEQYF. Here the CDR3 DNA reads TGTGCCAGCAGCTTAACTAGCGGGAGGACCTACGAGCAGTACTTC.

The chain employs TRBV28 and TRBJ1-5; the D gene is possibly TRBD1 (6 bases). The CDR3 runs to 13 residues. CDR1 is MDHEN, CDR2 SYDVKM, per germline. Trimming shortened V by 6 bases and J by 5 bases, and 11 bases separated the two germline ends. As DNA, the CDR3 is TGTGCCAGCAGAACAGGGTACTATCAGCCCCAGCATTTT. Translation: CASRTGYYQPQHF.

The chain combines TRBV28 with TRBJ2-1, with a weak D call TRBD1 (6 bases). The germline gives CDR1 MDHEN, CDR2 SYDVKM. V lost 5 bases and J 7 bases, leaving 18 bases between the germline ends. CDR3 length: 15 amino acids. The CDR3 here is CASSADVGGLNEQFF. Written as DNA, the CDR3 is TGTGCCAGCAGTGCGGATGTAGGGGGTTTAAATGAGCAGTTCTTC.

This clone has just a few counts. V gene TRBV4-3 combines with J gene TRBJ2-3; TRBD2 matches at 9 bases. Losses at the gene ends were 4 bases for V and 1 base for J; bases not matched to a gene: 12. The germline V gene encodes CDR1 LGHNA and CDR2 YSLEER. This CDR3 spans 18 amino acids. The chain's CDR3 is CASSLDRLASGGTDTQYF. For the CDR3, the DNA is TGCGCCAGCAGCCTAGATAGATTAGCTAGCGGGGGCACAGATACGCAGTATTTT.

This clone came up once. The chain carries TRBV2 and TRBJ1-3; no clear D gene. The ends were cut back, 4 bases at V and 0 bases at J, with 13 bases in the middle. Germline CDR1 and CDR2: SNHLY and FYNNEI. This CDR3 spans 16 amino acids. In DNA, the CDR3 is TGTGCCAGCAGTGTGGGCAGTCAGATCTCTGGAAACACCATATATTTT. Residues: CASSVGSQISGNTIYF.

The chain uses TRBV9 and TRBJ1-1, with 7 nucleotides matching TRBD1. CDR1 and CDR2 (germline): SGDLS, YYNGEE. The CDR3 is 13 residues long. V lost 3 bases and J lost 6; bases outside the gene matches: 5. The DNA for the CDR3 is TGTGCCAGCAGCGCGGGACAGAGGTCTGAAGCTTTCTTT. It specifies CASSAGQRSEAFF.

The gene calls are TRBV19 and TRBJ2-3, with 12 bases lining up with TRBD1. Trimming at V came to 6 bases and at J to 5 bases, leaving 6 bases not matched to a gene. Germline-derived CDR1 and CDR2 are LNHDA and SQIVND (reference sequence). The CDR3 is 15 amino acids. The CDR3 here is CASSRDRGHQDTQYF. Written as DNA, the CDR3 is TGTGCCAGTAGCCGGGACAGGGGGCATCAAGATACGCAGTATTTT.

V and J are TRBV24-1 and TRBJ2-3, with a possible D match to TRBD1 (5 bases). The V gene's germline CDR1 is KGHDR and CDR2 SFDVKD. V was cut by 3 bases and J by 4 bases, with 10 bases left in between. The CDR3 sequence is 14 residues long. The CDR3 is CATSDHRQSDTQYF. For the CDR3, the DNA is TGTGCCACCAGTGATCACCGACAGTCAGATACGCAGTATTTT.

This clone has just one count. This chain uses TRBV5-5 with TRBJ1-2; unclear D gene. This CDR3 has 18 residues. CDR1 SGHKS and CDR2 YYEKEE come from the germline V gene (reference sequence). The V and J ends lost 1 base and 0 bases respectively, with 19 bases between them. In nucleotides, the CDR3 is TGTGCCAGCAGCTTGTCAATACAGTATCAGTTAGCTAACTATGGCTACACCTTC. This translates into CASSLSIQYQLANYGYTF. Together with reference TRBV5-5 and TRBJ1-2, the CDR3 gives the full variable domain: DAGVTQSPTHLIKTRGQQVTLRCSPISGHKSVSWYQQVLGQGPQFIFQYYEKEERGRGNFPDRFSARQFPNYSSELNVNALLLGDSALYLCASSLSIQYQLANYGYTFGSGTRLTVV.

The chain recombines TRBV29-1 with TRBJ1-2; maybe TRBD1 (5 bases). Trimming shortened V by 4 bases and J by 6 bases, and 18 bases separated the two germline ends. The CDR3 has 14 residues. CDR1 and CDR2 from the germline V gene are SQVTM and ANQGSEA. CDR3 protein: CSVGYRINGDGYTF. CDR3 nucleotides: TGCAGCGTTGGATACAGGATCAATGGGGATGGCTACACCTTC.

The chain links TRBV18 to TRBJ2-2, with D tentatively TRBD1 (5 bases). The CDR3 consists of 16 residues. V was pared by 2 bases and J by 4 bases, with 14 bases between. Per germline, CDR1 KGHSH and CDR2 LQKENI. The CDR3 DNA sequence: TGTGCCAGCTCACCAATGGGGCAGGGCCTCACCGGGGAGCTGTTTTTT. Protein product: CASSPMGQGLTGELFF.

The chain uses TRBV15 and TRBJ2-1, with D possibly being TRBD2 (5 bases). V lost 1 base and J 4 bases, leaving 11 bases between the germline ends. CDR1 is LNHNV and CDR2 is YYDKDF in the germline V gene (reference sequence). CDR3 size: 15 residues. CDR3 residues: CATSRGSGGYNEQFF. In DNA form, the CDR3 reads TGTGCCACCAGCAGAGGAAGTGGCGGGTACAATGAGCAGTTCTTC. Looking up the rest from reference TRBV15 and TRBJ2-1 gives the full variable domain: DAMVIQNPRYQVTQFGKPVTLSCSQTLNHNVMYWYQQKSSQAPKLLFHYYDKDFNNEADTPDNFQSRRPNTSFCFLDIRSPGLGDTAMYLCATSRGSGGYNEQFFGPGTRLTVL.

CDR3 sequence reads: CARGLAESYEQYF. CDR3 coding DNA: TGCGCCAGGGGACTAGCGGAGTCCTACGAGCAGTACTTC. This chain joins TRBV5-1 and TRBJ2-7, with 11 nucleotides matching TRBD2. The CDR3 extends over 13 amino acids. The germline gives CDR1 SGHRS, CDR2 YFSETQ. After removal of 8 bases from V and 1 base from J, the junction contained 2 bases not matched to a gene.

The CDR3 spells CASSEQGGEQETQYF. CDR3 nucleotide sequence: TGTGCCAGCAGTGAACAAGGGGGCGAGCAAGAGACCCAGTACTTC. The chain carries TRBV2 and TRBJ2-5; 7 nucleotides agree with TRBD1. The CDR3 loop spans 15 amino acids. CDR1 is SNHLY, CDR2 FYNNEI, per germline. The J segment lost 2 bases and the V segment lost 2 bases, leaving 5 bases of the junction unmatched.

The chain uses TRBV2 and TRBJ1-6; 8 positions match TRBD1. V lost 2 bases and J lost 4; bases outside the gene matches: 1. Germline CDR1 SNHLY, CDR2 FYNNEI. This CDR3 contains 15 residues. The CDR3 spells CASSEQGAYNSPLHF. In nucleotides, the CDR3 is TGTGCCAGCAGTGAACAGGGGGCATATAATTCACCCCTCCACTTT.

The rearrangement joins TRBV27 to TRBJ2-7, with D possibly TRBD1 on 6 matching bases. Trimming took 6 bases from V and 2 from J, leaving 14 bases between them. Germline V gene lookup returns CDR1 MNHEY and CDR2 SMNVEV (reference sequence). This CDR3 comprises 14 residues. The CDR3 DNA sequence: TGTGCCAGCAGCCCATCGCAGGGGCCCTACGAGCAGTACTTC. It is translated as CASSPSQGPYEQYF.

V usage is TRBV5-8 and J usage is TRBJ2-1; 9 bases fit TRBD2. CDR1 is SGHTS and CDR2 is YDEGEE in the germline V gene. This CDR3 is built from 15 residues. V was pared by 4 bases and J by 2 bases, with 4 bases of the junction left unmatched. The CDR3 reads CASSQGGGAYNEQFF. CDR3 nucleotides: TGTGCCAGCAGCCAGGGCGGGGGGGCCTACAATGAGCAGTTCTTC.

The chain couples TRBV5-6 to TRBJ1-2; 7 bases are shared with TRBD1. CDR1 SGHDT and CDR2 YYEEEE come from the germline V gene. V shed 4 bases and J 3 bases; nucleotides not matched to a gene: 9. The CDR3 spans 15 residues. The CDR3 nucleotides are TGTGCCAGCAGCCAAACAGGGGCTGGAGACTATGGCTACACCTTC. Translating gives CASSQTGAGDYGYTF.

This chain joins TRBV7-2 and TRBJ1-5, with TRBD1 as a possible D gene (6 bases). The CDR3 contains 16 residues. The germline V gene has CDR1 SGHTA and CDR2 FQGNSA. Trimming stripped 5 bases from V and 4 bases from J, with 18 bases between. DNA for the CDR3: TGTGCCAGCAGCGTGACAGGTACCTTCGGGAATCAGCCCCAGCATTTT. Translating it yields CASSVTGTFGNQPQHF. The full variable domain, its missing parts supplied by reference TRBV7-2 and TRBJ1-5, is GAGVSQSPSNKVTEKGKDVELRCDPISGHTALYWYRQSLGQGLEFLIYFQGNSAPDKSGLPSDRFSAERTGGSVSTLTIQRTQQEDSAVYLCASSVTGTFGNQPQHFGDGTRLSIL.

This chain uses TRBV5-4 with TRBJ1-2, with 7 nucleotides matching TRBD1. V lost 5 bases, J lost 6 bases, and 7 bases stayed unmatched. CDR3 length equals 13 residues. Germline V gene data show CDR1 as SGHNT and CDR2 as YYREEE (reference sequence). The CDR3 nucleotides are TGTGCCAGCAGTTCGACAGGGTATCATGGCTACACCTTC. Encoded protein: CASSSTGYHGYTF.

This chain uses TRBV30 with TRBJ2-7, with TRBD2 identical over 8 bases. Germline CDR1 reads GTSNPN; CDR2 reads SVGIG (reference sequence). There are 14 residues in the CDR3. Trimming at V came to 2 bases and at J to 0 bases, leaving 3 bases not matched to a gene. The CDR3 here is CAWSPGGSSYEQYF. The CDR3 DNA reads TGTGCCTGGAGTCCGGGGGGGAGCTCCTACGAGCAGTACTTC.

The CDR3 is CASSPSWPNTGELFF. The CDR3 DNA sequence: TGTGCCAGCTCACCATCTTGGCCAAACACCGGGGAGCTGTTTTTT. The gene calls are TRBV18 and TRBJ2-2, with D unresolved. The V gene lost 2 bases and the J gene lost 2 bases, with 9 bases spanning the gap. Per germline, CDR1 KGHSH and CDR2 LQKENI. This CDR3 has 15 amino acids.

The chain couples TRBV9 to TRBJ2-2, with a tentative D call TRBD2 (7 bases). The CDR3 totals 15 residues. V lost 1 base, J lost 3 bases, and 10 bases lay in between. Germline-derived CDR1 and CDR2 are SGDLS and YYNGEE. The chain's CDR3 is CASSVTGGYTGELFF. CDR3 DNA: TGTGCCAGCAGCGTAACGGGGGGCTACACCGGGGAGCTGTTTTTT.

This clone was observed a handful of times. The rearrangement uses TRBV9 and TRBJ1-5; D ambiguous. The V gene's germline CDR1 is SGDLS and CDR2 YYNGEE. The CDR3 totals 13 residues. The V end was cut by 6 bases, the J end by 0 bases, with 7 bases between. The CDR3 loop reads CASKEDSNQPQHF. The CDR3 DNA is TGTGCCAGCAAGGAGGATAGCAATCAGCCCCAGCATTTT.

The DNA of the CDR3 is TGCGCCAGCAGTCAACCTTGGACAGGGGATGGCTACACCTTC. Translation gives CASSQPWTGDGYTF. This sequence joins TRBV23-1 and TRBJ1-2; 9 bases line up with TRBD1. TRBV23-1 is designated an ORF whose function remains uncertain. After removal of 2 bases from V and 6 bases from J, the junction contained 4 bases not matched to a gene. CDR3 length: 14 residues.

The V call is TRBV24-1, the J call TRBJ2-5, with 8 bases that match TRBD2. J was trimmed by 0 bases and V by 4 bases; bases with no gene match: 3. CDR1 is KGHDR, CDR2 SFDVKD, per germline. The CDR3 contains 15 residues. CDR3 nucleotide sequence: TGTGCCACCAGTGACACGACTAGCGACCAAGAGACCCAGTACTTC. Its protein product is CATSDTTSDQETQYF.

Here the CDR3 reads CASSQLPSGRASGNEQFF. The CDR3 region has the DNA TGTGCCAGCAGCCAGTTACCTAGCGGGAGGGCCTCGGGAAATGAGCAGTTCTTC. The V gene is TRBV6-4, the J gene TRBJ2-1, with 12 bases fitting TRBD2. Germline V gene lookup returns CDR1 MRHNA and CDR2 SNTAGT. This CDR3 contains 18 residues. The V and J ends lost 6 bases and 7 bases, in that order; junction bases with no gene match: 16.

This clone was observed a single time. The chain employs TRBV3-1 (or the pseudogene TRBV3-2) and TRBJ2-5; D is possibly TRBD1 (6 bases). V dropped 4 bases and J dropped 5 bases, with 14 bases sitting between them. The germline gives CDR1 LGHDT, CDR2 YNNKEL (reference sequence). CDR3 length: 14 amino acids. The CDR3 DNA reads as TGTGCCAGCAGCCCCCCCACAGGGTCGGAGACCCAGTACTTC. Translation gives CASSPPTGSETQYF.

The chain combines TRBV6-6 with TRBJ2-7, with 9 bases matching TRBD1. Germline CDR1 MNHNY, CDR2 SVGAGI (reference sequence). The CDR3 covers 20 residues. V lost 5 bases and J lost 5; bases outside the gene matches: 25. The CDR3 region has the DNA TGTGCCAGCAGTCGTGTCTCCGGGACAGGGTCCTTTCTGGGAGGCCACGAGCAGTACTTC. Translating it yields CASSRVSGTGSFLGGHEQYF.